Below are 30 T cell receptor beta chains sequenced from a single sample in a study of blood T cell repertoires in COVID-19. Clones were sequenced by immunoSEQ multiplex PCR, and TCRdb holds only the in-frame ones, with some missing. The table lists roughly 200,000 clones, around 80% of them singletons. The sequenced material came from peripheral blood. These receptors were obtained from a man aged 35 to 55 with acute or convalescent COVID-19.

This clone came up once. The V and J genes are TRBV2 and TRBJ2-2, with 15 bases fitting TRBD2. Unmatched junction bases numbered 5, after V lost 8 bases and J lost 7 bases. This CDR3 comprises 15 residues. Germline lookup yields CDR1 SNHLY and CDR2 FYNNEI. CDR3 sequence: CASLGLAGGVGELFF. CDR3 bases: TGTGCCAGCTTGGGACTAGCGGGAGGTGTCGGGGAGCTGTTTTTT.

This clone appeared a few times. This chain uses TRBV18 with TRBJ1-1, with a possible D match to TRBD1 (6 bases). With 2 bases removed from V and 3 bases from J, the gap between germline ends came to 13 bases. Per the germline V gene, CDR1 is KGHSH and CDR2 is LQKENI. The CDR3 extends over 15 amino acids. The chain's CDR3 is CASSPSGAKDTEAFF. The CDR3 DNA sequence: TGTGCCAGCTCACCATCAGGGGCGAAGGACACTGAAGCTTTCTTT.

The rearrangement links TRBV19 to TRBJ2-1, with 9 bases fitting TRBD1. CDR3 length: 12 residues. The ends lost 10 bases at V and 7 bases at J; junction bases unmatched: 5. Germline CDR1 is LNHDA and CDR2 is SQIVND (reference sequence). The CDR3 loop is CATTDRGNEQFF. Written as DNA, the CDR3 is TGTGCCACTACGGACAGGGGAAATGAGCAGTTCTTC.

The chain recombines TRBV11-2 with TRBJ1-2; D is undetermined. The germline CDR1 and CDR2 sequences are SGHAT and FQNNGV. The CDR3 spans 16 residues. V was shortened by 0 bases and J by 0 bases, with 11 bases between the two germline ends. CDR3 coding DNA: TGTGCCAGCAGCTTAGATCGCGTAGCATCTAACTATGGCTACACCTTC. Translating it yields CASSLDRVASNYGYTF.

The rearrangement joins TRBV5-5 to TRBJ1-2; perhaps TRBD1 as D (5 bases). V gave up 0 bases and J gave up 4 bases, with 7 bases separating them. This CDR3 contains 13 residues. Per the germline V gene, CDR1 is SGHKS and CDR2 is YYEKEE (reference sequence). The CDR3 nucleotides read TGTGCCAGCAGCTTGGGGGGCTTCTATGGCTACACCTTC. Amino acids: CASSLGGFYGYTF.

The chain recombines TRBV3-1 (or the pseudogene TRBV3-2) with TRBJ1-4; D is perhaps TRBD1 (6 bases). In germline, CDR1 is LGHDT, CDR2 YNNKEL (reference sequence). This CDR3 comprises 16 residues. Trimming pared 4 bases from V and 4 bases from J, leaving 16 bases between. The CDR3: CASSPGLGANNEKLFF. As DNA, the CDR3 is TGTGCCAGCAGCCCCGGGTTGGGGGCTAATAATGAAAAACTGTTTTTT.

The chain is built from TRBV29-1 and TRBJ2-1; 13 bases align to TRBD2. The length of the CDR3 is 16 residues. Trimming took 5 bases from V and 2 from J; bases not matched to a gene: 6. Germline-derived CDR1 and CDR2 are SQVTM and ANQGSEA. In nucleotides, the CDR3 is TGCAGCGTTATTATAGGGACTAGCGGGGCCTACAATGAGCAGTTCTTC. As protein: CSVIIGTSGAYNEQFF.

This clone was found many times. The DNA of the CDR3 is TGTGCCAGCAGCGTAGTTTCAGGTGTGAACACTGAAGCTTTCTTT. Translation gives CASSVVSGVNTEAFF. The rearrangement links TRBV9 to TRBJ1-1; D remains unclear. CDR1 is SGDLS, CDR2 YYNGEE, per germline. V dropped 0 bases and J dropped 0 bases, with 9 bases sitting between them. The CDR3 consists of 15 residues. Full variable domain (missing parts from reference TRBV9 and TRBJ1-1): DSGVTQTPKHLITATGQRVTLRCSPRSGDLSVYWYQQSLDQGLQFLIQYYNGEERAKGNILERFSAQQFPDLHSELNLSSLELGDSALYFCASSVVSGVNTEAFFGQGTRLTVV.

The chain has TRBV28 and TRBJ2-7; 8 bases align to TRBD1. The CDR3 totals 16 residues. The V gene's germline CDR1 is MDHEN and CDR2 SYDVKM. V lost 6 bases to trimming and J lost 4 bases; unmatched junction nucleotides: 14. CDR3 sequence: CASSSPRTGYRYEQYF. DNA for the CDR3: TGTGCCAGCAGCTCTCCCAGGACAGGGTATAGATACGAGCAGTACTTC.

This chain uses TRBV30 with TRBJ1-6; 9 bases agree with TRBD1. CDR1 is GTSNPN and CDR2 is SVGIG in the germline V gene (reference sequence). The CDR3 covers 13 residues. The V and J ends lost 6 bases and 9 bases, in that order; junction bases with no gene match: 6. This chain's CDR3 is CACHRGPSSPLHF. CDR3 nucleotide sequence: TGTGCCTGTCACAGGGGGCCAAGTTCACCCCTCCACTTT.

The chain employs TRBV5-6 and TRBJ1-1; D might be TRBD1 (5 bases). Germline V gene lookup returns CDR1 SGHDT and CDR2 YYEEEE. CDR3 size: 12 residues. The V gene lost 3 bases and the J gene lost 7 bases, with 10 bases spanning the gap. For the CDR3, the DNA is TGTGCCAGCAGCTGGGGCGGCAGTGAAGCTTTCTTT. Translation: CASSWGGSEAFF.

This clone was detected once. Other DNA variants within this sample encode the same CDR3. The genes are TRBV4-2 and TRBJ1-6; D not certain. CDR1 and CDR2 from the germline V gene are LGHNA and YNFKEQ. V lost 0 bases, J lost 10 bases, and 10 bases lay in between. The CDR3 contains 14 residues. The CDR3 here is CASSQDRRESPLHF. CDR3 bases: TGTGCCAGCAGCCAAGATAGGAGGGAATCACCCCTCCACTTT.

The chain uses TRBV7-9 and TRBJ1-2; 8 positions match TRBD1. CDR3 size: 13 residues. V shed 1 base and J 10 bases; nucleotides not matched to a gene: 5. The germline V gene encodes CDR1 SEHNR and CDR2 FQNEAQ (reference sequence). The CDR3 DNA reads TGTGCCAGCAGCTTAGGGACGACAGGGGACTACACCTTC. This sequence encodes CASSLGTTGDYTF.

The CDR3 region is CSASLGGGSGNTIYF. DNA for the CDR3: TGCAGTGCTAGTCTTGGGGGCGGATCGGGAAACACCATATATTTT. The V call is TRBV20-1, the J call TRBJ1-3; tentative D call: TRBD1 (6 bases). CDR1 is DFQATT and CDR2 is SNEGSKA in the germline V gene (reference sequence). The V and J ends lost 3 bases and 4 bases respectively, with 16 bases between them. This CDR3 contains 15 residues.

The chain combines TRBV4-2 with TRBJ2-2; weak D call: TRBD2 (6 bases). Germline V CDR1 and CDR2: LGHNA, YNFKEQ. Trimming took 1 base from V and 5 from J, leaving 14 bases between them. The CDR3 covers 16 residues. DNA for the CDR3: TGTGCCAGCAGCCAAGTCTGGGGGGATCCAACCGGGGAGCTGTTTTTT. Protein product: CASSQVWGDPTGELFF.

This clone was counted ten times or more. The DNA of the CDR3 is TGTGCCAGCAGCTTTCTCCAGGGATGTAGCAATCAGCCCCAGCATTTT. It is translated as CASSFLQGCSNQPQHF. The V call is TRBV11-1, the J call TRBJ1-5; TRBD1 might be the D (5 bases). The V gene's germline CDR1 is SGHAT and CDR2 FQDESV (reference sequence). Between the trimmed V and J ends, which lost 3 bases and 0 bases, there was a span of 12 bases. There are 16 residues in the CDR3.

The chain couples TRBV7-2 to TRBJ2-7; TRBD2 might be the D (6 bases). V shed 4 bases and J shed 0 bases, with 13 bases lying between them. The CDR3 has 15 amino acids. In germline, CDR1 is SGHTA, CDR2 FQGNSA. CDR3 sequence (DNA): TGTGCCAGCAGCTGGTCGGGACTCAGCTCCTACGAGCAGTACTTC. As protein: CASSWSGLSSYEQYF.

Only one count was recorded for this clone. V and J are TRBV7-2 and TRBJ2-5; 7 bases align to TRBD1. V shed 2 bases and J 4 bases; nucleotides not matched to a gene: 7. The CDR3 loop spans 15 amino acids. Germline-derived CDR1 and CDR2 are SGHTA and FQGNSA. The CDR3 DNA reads TGTGCCAGCAGCTTAACAGGGGCGGTTTCAGAGACCCAGTACTTC. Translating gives CASSLTGAVSETQYF.

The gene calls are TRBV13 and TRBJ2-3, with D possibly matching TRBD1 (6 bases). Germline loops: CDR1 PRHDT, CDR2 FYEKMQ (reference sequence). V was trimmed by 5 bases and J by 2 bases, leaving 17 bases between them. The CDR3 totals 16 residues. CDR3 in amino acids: CASSRTGQINTDTQYF. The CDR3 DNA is TGTGCCAGCAGCCGAACCGGACAGATAAACACAGATACGCAGTATTTT.

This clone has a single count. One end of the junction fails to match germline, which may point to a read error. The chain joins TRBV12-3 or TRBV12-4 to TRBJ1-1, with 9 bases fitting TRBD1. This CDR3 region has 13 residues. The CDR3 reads CASSLLQGAGPIF. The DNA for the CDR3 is TGTGCCAGCAGTTTATTACAGGGGGCAGGACCCATCTTT.

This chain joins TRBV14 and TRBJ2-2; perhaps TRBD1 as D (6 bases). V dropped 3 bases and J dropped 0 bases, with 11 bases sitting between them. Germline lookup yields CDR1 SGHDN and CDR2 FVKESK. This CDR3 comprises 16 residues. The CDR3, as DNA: TGTGCCAGCAGCCAGGTCGGACAGCCGAACACCGGGGAGCTGTTTTTT. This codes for CASSQVGQPNTGELFF.

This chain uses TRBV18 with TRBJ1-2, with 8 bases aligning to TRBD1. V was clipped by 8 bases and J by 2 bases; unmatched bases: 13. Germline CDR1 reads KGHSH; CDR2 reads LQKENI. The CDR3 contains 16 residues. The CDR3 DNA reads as TGTGCCAGCACTCAAGGCCAGACAGGGGTCAACTATGGCTACACCTTC. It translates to CASTQGQTGVNYGYTF.

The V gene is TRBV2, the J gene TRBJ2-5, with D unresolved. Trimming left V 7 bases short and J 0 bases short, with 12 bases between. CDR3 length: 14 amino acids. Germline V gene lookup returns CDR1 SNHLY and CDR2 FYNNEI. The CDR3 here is CASTFLTNQETQYF. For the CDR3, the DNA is TGTGCCAGCACCTTCCTAACTAACCAAGAGACCCAGTACTTC.

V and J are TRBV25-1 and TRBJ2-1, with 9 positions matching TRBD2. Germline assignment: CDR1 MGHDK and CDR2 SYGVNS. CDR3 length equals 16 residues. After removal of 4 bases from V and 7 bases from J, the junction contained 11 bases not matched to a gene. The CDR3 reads CASSVSLAGVGNEQFF. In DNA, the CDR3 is TGTGCCAGCAGTGTTTCGTTAGCGGGAGTGGGTAATGAGCAGTTCTTC.

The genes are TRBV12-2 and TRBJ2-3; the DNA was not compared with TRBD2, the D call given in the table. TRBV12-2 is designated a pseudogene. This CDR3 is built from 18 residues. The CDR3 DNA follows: TGTGCAAGTCACCGGTGGTGGCGGGAGGGCCGGGGCACAGATACGCAGTATTTT. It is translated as CASHRWWREGRGTDTQYF.

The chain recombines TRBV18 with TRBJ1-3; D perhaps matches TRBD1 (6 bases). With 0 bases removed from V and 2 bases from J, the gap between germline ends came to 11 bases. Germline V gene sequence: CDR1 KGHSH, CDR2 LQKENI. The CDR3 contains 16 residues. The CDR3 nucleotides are TGTGCCAGCTCACCACCGGGGGGGCTGACTGGAAACACCATATATTTT. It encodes CASSPPGGLTGNTIYF.

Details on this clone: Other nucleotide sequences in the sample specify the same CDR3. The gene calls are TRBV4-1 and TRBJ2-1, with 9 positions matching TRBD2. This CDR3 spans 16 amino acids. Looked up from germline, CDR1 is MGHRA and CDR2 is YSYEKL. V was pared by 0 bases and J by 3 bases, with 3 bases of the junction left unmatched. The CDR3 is CASSQELAGSYNEQFF. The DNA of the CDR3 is TGCGCCAGCAGCCAAGAGCTAGCGGGAAGCTACAATGAGCAGTTCTTC.

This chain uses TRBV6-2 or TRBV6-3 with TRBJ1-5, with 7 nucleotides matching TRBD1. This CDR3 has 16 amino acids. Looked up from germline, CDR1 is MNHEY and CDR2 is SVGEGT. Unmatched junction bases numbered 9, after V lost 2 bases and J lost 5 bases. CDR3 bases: TGTGCCAGCAGTTACGGACCGGGACAGAATCATCAGCCCCAGCATTTT. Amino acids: CASSYGPGQNHQPQHF.

DNA for the CDR3: TGTGCCTGGAAGGGGGCTTCAAATTCACCCCTCCACTTT. Translation: CAWKGASNSPLHF. The chain couples TRBV30 to TRBJ1-6, with 7 bases that match TRBD1. This CDR3 has 13 residues. Germline CDR1 and CDR2: GTSNPN and SVGIG (reference sequence). The ends lost 4 bases at V and 7 bases at J; junction bases unmatched: 4.

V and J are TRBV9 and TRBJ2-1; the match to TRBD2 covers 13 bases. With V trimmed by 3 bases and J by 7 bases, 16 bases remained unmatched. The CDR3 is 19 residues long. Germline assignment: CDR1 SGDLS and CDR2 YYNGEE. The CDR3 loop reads CASSGTSGRALALRNEQFF. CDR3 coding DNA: TGTGCCAGCAGCGGAACTAGCGGGAGGGCCCTAGCTTTAAGGAATGAGCAGTTCTTC.